One and the same sample provided the 2 T cell receptor beta chains below, sequenced in a study of blood T cells in healthy people across ages. Together with a sample-barcoded 5' primer, a J-beta primer mix was included in a second PCR lasting roughly 6 to 12 cycles. Each CDR3 protein is one row after TCRdb ran MiXCR on the 5' RACE reads. This sample has hundreds of thousands of distinct CDR3 sequences; roughly 21% occur once, and the top ten carry around 3.4%. Sequencing used blood. These TCRs come from a man in his sixties or seventies in good health.

The V and J genes are TRBV21-1 and TRBJ2-3. TRBV21-1 is listed as a pseudogene. The CDR3 sequence is 15 residues long. CDR3 in amino acids: CASSKGVDSTDTQYF. For the CDR3, the DNA is TGTGCCAGCAGCAAAGGGGTTGACAGCACAGATACGCAGTATTTT.

This clonotype came up a few times. This rearrangement joins TRBV6-2 or TRBV6-3 to TRBJ2-3; possible D gene TRBD1, 6 bases. The germline V gene encodes CDR1 MNHEY and CDR2 SVGEGT. Trimming shortened V by 2 bases and J by 4 bases, and 13 bases separated the two germline ends. There are 15 residues in the CDR3. The CDR3 DNA reads TGTGCCAGCAGTTACGGGGGCACGACCCCAGATACGCAGTATTTT. It encodes CASSYGGTTPDTQYF.